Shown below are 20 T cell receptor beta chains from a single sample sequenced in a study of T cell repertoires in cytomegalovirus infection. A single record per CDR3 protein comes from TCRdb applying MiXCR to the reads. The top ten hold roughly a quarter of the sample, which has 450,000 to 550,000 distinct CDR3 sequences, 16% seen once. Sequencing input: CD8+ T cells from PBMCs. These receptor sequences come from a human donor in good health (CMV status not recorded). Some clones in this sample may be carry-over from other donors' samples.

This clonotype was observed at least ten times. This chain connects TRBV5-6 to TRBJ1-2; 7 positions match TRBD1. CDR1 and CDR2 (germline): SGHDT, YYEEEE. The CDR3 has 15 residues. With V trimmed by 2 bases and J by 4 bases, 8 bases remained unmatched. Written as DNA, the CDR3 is TGTGCCAGCAGCTTCCCGGGACAGAGATTCTATGGCTACACCTTC. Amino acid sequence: CASSFPGQRFYGYTF.

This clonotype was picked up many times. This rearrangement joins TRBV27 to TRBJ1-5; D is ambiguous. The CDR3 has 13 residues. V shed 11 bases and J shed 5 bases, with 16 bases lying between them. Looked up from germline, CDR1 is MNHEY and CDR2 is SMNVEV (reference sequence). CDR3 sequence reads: CASGPGTDQPQHF. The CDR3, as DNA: TGTGCCTCCGGGCCTGGAACGGATCAGCCCCAGCATTTT.

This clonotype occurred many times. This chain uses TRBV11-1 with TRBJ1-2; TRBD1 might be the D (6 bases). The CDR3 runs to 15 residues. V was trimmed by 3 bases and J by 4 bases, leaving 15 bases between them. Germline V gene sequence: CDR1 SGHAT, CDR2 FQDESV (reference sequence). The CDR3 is CASSFGTGKPYGYTF. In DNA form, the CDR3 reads TGTGCCAGCAGCTTTGGAACAGGGAAGCCCTATGGCTACACCTTC.

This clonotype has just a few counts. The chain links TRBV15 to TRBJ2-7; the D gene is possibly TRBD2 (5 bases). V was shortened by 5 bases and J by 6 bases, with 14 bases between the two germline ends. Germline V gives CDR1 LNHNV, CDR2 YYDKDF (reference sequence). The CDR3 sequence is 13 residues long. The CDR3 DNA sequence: TGTGCCACCAGCTTCGGCGAGGGTATCGAGCAGTACTTC. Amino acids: CATSFGEGIEQYF.

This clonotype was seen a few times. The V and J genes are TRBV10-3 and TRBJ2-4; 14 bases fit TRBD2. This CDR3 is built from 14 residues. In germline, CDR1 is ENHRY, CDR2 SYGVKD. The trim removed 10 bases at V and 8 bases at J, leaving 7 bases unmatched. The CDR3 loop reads CATGTSGSGDIQYF. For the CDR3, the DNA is TGTGCCACAGGGACTAGCGGGAGTGGTGACATTCAGTACTTC.

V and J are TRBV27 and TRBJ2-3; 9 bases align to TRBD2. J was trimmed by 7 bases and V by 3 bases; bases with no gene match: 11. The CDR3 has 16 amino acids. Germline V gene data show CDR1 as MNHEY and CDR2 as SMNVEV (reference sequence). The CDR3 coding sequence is TGTGCCAGCAGTTTTAGGCTAGCGGGGCTCCGATATACGCAGTATTTT. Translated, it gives CASSFRLAGLRYTQYF.

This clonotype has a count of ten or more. The CDR3 coding sequence is TGTGCCAGCAGCTTTATCGAACCCCCGCAGTATTTT. It yields the protein CASSFIEPPQYF. The chain employs TRBV11-2 and TRBJ2-3; D unclear. V dropped 3 bases and J dropped 10 bases, with 11 bases sitting between them. The germline CDR1 and CDR2 sequences are SGHAT and FQNNGV. The length of the CDR3 is 12 residues.

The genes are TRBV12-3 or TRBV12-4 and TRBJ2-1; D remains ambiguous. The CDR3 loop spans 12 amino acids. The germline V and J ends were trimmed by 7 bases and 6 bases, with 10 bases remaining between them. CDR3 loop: CASTFSPNEQFF. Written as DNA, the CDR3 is TGTGCCAGCACCTTTTCCCCCAATGAGCAGTTCTTC.

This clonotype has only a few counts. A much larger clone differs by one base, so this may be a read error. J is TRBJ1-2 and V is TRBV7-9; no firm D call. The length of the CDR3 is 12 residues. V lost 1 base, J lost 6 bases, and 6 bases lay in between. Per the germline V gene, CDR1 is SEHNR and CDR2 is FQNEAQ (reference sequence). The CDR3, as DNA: TGTGCCAGCAGCTTAGAACCGGATGGCTACACCTTC. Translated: CASSLEPDGYTF.

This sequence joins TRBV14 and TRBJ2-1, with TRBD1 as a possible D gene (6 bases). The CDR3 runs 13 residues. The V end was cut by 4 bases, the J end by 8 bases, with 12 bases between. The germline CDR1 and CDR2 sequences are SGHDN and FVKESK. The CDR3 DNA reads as TGTGCCAGCAGCCTTTCAGGGGTTGATGAGCAGTTCTTC. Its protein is CASSLSGVDEQFF.

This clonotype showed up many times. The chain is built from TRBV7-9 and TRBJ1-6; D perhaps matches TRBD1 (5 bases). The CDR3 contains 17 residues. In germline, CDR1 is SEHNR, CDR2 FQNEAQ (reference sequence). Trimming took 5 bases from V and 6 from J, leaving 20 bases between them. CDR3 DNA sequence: TGTGCCAGCAGCCCTGGGGCAGGGCAAAGGGGTAATTCACCCCTCCACTTT. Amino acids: CASSPGAGQRGNSPLHF.

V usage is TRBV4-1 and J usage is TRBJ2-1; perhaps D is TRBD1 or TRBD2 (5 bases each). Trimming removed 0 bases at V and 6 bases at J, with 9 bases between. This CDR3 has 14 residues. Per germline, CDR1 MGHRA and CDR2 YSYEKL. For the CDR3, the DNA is TGCGCCAGCAGCCAAGATCGGGACGCCAATGAGCAGTTCTTC. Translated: CASSQDRDANEQFF.

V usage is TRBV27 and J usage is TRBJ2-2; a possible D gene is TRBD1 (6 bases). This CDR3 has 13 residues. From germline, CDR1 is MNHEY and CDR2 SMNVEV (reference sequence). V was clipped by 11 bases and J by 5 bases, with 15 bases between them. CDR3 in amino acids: CAGLDSITGELFF. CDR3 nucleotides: TGTGCCGGCCTGGACAGCATTACCGGGGAGCTGTTTTTT.

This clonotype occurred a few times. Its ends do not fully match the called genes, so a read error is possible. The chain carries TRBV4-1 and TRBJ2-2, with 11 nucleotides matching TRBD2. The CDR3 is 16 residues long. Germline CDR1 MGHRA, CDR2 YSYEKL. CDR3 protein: CASSQDLAGGAGELFF. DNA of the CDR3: TGTGCCAGCAGCCAAGATTTAGCGGGAGGGGCCGGGGAGCTGTTTTTT.

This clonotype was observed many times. For the CDR3, the DNA is TGTGCCAGCAGCGGGGCTCGTGGGGGACGCTCACCCCTCCACTTT. As protein: CASSGARGGRSPLHF. This chain joins TRBV2 and TRBJ1-6, with a possible D match to TRBD1 (5 bases). The V end was cut by 6 bases, the J end by 10 bases, with 19 bases between. The germline V gene encodes CDR1 SNHLY and CDR2 FYNNEI. The CDR3 totals 15 residues.

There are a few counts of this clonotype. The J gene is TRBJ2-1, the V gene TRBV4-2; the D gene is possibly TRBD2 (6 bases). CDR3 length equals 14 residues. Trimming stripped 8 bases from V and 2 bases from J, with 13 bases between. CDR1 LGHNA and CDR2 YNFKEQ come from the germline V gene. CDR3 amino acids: CASGGKAAYNEQFF. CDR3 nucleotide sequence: TGTGCCAGCGGGGGGAAGGCCGCCTACAATGAGCAGTTCTTC.

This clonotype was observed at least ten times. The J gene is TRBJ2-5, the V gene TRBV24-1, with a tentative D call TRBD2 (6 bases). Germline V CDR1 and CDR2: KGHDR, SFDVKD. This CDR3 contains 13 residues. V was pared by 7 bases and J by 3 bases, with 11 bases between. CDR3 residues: CATSRDSEETQYF. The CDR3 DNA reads TGTGCCACCAGCCGGGACTCCGAAGAGACCCAGTACTTC.

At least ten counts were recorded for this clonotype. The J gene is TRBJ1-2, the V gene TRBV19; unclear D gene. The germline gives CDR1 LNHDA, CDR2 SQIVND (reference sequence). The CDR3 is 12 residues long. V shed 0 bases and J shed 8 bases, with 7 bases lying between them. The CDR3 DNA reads TGTGCCAGTAGTATAGAGCACAGCGGCTACACCTTC. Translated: CASSIEHSGYTF. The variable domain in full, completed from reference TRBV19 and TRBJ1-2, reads DGGITQSPKYLFRKEGQNVTLSCEQNLNHDAMYWYRQDPGQGLRLIYYSQIVNDFQKGDIAEGYSVSREKKESFPLTVTSAQKNPTAFYLCASSIEHSGYTFGSGTRLTVV.

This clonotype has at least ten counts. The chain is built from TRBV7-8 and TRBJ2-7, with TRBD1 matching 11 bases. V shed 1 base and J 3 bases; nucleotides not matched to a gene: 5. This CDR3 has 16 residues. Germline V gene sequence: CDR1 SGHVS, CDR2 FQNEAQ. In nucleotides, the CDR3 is TGTGCCAGCAGCTTAGGCGGGACAGGGGGAGTCTACGAGCAGTACTTC. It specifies CASSLGGTGGVYEQYF.

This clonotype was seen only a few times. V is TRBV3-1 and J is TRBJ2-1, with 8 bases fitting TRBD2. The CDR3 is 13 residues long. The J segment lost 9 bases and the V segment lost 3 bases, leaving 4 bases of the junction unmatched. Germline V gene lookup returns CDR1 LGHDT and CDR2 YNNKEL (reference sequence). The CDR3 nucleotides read TGTGCCAGCAGCCAGGGGACTAGTCTTGAGCAGTTCTTC. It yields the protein CASSQGTSLEQFF.